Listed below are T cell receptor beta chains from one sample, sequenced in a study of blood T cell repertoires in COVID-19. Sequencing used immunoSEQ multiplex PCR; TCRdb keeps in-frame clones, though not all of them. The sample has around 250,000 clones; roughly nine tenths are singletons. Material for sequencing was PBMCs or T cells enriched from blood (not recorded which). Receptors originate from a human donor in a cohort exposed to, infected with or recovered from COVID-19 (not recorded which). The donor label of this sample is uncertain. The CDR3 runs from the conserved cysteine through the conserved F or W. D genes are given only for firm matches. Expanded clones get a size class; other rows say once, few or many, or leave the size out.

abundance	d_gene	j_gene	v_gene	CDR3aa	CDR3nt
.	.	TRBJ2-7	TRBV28	CASSLRRAGRYEQYF	TGTGCCAGCAGTTTGAGGAGGGCTGGGCGCTACGAGCAGTACTTC
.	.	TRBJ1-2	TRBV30	CAWKRIGGYTF	TGTGCCTGGAAGCGTATTGGGGGCTACACCTTC
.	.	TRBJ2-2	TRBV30	CAWSHITGNTGELFF	TGTGCCTGGAGTCACATAACGGGAAACACCGGGGAGCTGTTTTTT
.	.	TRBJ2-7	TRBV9	CASSVGPDRTGEQYF	TGTGCCAGCAGCGTAGGCCCGGACCGGACGGGGGAGCAGTACTTC
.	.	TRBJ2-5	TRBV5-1	CASRNNPGGLQETQYF	TGCGCCAGCAGAAATAATCCGGGGGGCCTCCAAGAGACCCAGTACTTC
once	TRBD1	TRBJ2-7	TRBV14	CASSFDRAYEQYF	TGTGCCAGCAGCTTCGACAGGGCTTACGAGCAGTACTTC
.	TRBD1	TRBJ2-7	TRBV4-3	CASSHGTGHYEQYF	TGCGCCAGCAGCCACGGGACAGGTCACTACGAGCAGTACTTC
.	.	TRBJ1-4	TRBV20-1	CSATFREKLFF	TGCAGTGCTACCTTTCGTGAAAAACTGTTTTTT
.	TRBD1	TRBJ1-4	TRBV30	CAWGQGGEKLFF	TGTGCCTGGGGACAGGGTGGTGAAAAACTGTTTTTT
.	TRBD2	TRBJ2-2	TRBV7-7	CASSRSGVHTGELFF	TGTGCCAGCAGCCGTAGCGGGGTACACACCGGGGAGCTGTTTTTT
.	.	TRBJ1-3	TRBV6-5	CASSYSIPGSGNTIYF	TGTGCCAGCAGTTACTCGATCCCCGGCTCTGGAAACACCATATATTTT
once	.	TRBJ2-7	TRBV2	CASKAGTSYEQYF	TGTGCCAGCAAGGCAGGGACTTCCTACGAGCAGTACTTC
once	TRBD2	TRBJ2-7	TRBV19	CASSRLAGATYEQYF	TGTGCCAGTAGTCGACTAGCGGGGGCGACCTACGAGCAGTACTTC
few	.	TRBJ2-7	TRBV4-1	CASSHPTGGIGEQYF	TGCGCCAGCAGCCACCCCACCGGGGGAATTGGCGAGCAGTACTTC
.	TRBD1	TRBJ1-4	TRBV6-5	CASTPTGVNEKLFF	TGTGCCAGCACCCCGACAGGGGTTAATGAAAAACTGTTTTTT
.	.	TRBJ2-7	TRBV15	CATSFGGKEEQYF	TGTGCCACCAGCTTTGGAGGGAAGGAGGAGCAGTACTTC
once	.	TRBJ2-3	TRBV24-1	CATSPRRGPADTQYF	TGTGCCACCAGCCCCAGGAGGGGGCCCGCAGATACGCAGTATTTT
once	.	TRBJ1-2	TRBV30	CAWNRAGEGYTF	TGTGCCTGGAATCGGGCAGGGGAGGGCTACACCTTC
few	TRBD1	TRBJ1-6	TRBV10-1	CASSAPGQGAEGANPLHF	TGCGCCAGCAGTGCCCCGGGACAGGGGGCGGAGGGGGCCAATCCCCTCCACTTT
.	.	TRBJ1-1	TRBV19	CASSPSLDSPNTEAFF	TGTGCCAGTAGTCCCTCCTTGGACAGCCCGAACACTGAAGCTTTCTTT
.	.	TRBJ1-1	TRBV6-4	CASSDSIGAAFF	TGTGCCAGCAGTGACTCGATTGGGGCAGCTTTCTTT
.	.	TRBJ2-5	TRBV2	CASNRGGAGEETQYF	TGTGCCAGCAATCGAGGGGGGGCTGGGGAAGAGACCCAGTACTTC
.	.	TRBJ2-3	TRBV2	CASSVEGTRGDTQYF	TGTGCCAGCAGTGTGGAGGGGACCCGGGGAGATACGCAGTATTTT
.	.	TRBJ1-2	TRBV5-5	CASSLAPTGKANYGYTF	TGTGCCAGCAGCTTGGCCCCCACGGGGAAGGCGAACTATGGCTACACCTTC
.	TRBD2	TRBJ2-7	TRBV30	CAWSPGLAGYEQYF	TGTGCCTGGAGTCCGGGACTAGCGGGCTACGAGCAGTACTTC
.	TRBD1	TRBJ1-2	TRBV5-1	CASSLHHGGTGGALNYGYTF	TGCGCCAGCAGCTTACATCATGGGGGGACAGGGGGCGCCCTGAACTATGGCTACACCTTC
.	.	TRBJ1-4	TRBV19	CASSAQGFGEKLFF	TGTGCCAGTAGTGCCCAGGGATTCGGTGAAAAACTGTTTTTT
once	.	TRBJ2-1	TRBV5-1	CASSSGTSYNEQFF	TGCGCCAGCAGTTCCGGGACATCCTACAATGAGCAGTTCTTC
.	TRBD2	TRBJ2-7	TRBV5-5	CASSVAPGLAGEQYF	TGTGCCAGCAGCGTGGCCCCGGGACTAGCGGGGGAGCAGTACTTC
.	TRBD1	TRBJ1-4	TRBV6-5	CASRVQGADQKLFF	TGTGCCAGCAGGGTACAGGGGGCGGATCAAAAACTGTTTTTT
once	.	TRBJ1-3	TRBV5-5	CASRGAALPSGNTIYF	TGTGCCAGCAGAGGGGCAGCCCTCCCTTCTGGAAACACCATATATTTT
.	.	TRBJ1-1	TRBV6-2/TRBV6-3	CASSSQRDTEAFF	TGTGCCAGCAGTAGTCAGCGGGACACTGAAGCTTTCTTT
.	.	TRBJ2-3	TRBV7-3	CASSLLATAGDTQYF	TGTGCCAGCAGCTTATTAGCTACTGCAGGGGATACGCAGTATTTT
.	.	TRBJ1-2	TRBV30	CAWSVLENYGYTF	TGTGCCTGGAGTGTACTAGAGAACTATGGCTACACCTTC
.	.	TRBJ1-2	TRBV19	CARRAPGGGGYTF	TGTGCCCGTCGGGCGCCGGGGGGCGGGGGCTACACCTTC